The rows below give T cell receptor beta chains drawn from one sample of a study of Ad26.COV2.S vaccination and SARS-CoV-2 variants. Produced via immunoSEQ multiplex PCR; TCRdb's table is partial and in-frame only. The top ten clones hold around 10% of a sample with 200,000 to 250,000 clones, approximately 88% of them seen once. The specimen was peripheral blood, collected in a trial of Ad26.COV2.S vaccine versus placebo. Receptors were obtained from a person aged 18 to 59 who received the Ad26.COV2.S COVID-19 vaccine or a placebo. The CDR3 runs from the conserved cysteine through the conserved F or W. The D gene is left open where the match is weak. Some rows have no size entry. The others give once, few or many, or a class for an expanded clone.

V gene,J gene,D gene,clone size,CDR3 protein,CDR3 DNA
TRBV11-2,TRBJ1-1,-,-,CASSPLGRRENTEAFF,TGTGCCAGCAGCCCCCTGGGGCGTCGGGAGAACACTGAAGCTTTCTTT
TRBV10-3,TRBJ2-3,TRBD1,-,CAISLTGGADTQYF,TGTGCCATCAGTTTGACAGGGGGCGCAGATACGCAGTATTTT
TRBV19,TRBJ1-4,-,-,CASLKDLRAEKLFF,TGTGCCAGTCTGAAGGACCTACGGGCTGAAAAACTGTTTTTT
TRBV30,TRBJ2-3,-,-,CAWSVLDTQYF,TGTGCCTGGAGTGTACTAGATACGCAGTATTTT
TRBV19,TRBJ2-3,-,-,CATPGTKGTDTQYF,TGTGCCACTCCGGGGACAAAAGGTACAGATACGCAGTATTTT
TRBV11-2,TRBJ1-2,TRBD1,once,CASSSIKPGQGYGYTF,TGTGCCAGCAGCTCGATCAAACCGGGACAGGGTTATGGCTACACCTTC
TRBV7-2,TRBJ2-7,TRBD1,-,CASSLAQGAVEQYF,TGTGCCAGCAGCTTAGCGCAGGGGGCGGTAGAGCAGTACTTC
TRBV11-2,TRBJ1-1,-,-,CASSLAAQGGEAFF,TGTGCCAGCAGCTTAGCCGCACAGGGAGGGGAAGCTTTCTTT
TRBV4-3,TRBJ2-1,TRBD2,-,CASSQETPRTSGSNEQFF,TGCGCCAGCAGCCAAGAAACCCCCCGGACTAGCGGGAGCAATGAGCAGTTCTTC
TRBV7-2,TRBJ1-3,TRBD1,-,CASSLTGGGNTIYF,TGTGCCAGCAGCTTAACAGGGGGTGGAAACACCATATATTTT
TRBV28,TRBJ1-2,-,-,CASSIDSAYGYTF,TGTGCCAGCAGTATTGACAGCGCCTATGGCTACACCTTC
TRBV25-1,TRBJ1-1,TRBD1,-,CASAETGVNTEAFF,TGTGCCAGCGCAGAGACAGGGGTGAACACTGAAGCTTTCTTT
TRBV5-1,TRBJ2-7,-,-,CASSLERLIYEQYF,TGCGCCAGCAGCTTGGAGAGGCTGATCTACGAGCAGTACTTC
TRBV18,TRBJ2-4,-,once,CASSPDSQNIQYF,TGTGCCAGCTCACCAGACAGTCAAAACATTCAGTACTTC
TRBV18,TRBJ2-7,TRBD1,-,CASSPGQFYEQYF,TGTGCCAGCTCACCGGGACAGTTCTACGAGCAGTACTTC
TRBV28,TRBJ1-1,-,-,CASSLPGLFPEAFF,TGTGCCAGCAGTTTGCCGGGACTTTTTCCTGAAGCTTTCTTT
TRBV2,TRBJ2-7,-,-,CASAASYEQYF,TGTGCCAGTGCAGCCAGCTACGAGCAGTACTTC